This TCR beta chain appears in the sequencing data of a study of OX40 agonist ivuxolimab in advanced cancers. Assay: immunoSEQ multiplex PCR; the TCRdb copy retains only in-frame clones and omits some. Of around 20,000 clones listed, about 70% are singletons. The TCR sequence derives from an adult with an advanced solid tumor such as melanoma, head and neck, liver or kidney cancer. The sequenced sample was CD4+ or CD8+ T cells sorted from blood, obtained in a trial of the OX40 agonist ivuxolimab.

The CDR3 is CASSLLDITYNEQFF. Here the CDR3 DNA reads TGTGCCAGCAGCTTACTAGATATCACCTACAATGAGCAGTTCTTC. The chain employs TRBV28 and TRBJ2-1; D is possibly TRBD2 (5 bases). The V and J ends lost 6 bases and 2 bases respectively, with 14 bases between them. The CDR3 has 15 residues. Per germline, CDR1 MDHEN and CDR2 SYDVKM.